The clone carrying this T cell receptor (beta chain) was observed once. The antigen is undetermined. The source of the sample is a study of OX40 agonist ivuxolimab in advanced cancers. Overall study: Hepatocellular carcinoma, melanoma, renal cell or head and neck cancer was diagnosed in the dose-escalation patients.

Study-level findings and limits: Specificity for antigen went undetermined in the expanded peripheral T cells.

Sequencing was performed with immunoSEQ multiplex PCR; in TCRdb, only in-frame clones are kept and a portion is missing. The table shows 35,000 to 45,000 clones, with about 87% occurring only once. Exclusion applied to patients with autoimmune disease history or systemic immunosuppression. Per germline, CDR1 SNHLY and CDR2 FYNNEI. The CDR3 consists of 15 residues. The ends were cut back, 5 bases at V and 0 bases at J, with 10 bases in the middle. The genes are TRBV2 and TRBJ1-4; D unresolved. This specimen consisted of CD4+ or CD8+ T cells sorted from blood, obtained in a trial of the OX40 agonist ivuxolimab. The clonotype comes from an adult with an advanced solid tumor such as melanoma, head and neck, liver or kidney cancer. CDR3 amino acids: CASSRTMTTNEKLFF. CDR3 bases: TGTGCCAGCAGTCGGACCATGACAACTAATGAAAAACTGTTTTTT.